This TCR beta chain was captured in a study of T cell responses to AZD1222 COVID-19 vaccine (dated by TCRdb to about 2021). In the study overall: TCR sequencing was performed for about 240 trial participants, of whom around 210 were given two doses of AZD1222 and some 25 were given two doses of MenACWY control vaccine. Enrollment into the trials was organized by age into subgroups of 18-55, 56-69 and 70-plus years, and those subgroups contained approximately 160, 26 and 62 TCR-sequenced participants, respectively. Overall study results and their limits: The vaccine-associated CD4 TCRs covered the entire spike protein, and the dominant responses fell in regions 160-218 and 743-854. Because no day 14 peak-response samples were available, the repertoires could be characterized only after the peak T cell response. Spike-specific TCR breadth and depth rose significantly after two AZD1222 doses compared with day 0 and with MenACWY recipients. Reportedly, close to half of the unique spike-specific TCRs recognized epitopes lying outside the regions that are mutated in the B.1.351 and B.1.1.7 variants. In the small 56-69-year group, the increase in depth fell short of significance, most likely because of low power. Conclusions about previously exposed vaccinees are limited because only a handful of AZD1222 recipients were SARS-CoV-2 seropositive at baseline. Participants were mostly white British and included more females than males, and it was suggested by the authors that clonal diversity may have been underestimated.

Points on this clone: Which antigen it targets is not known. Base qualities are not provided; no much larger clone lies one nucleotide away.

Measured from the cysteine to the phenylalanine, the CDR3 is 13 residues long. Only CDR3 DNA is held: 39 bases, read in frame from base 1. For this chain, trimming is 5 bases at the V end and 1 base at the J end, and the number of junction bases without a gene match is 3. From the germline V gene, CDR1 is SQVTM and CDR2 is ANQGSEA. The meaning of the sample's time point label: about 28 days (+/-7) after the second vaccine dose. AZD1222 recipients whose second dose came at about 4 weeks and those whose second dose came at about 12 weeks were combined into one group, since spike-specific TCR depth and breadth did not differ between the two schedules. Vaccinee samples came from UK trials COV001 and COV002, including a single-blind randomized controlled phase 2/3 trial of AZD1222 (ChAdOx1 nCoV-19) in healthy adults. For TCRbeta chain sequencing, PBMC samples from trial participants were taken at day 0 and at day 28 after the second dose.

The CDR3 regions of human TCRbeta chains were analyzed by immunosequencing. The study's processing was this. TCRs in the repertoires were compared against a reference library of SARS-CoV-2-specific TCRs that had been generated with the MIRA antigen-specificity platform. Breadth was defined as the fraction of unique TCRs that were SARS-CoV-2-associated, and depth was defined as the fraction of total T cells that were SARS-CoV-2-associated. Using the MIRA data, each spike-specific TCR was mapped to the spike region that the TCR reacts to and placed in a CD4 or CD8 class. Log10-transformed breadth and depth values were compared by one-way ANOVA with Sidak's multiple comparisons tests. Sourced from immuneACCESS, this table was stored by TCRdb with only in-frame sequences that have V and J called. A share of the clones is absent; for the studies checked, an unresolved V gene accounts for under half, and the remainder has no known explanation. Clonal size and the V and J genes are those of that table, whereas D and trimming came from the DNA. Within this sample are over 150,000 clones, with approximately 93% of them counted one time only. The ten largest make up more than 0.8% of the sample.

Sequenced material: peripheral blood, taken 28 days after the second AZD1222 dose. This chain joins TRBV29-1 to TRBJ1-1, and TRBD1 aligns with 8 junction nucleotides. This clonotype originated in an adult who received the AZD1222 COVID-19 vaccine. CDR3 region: CSVHRGANTEAFF. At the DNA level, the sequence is TGCAGCGTTCACAGGGGGGCGAACACTGAAGCTTTCTTT.